This T cell receptor (beta chain) was captured in a study of blood T cell repertoires in COVID-19 (dated by TCRdb to about 2020). For the wider study: Samples from collaborators originated in the United States, Italy and Spain and spanned both the acute and convalescent phases of COVID-19. The prospective study material was composed of cDNA or gDNA derived from T cells, B-cell-depleted T cells, or PBMCs. Deeply sampled blood TCRbeta repertoires from subjects exposed to, actively infected with, or recovered from COVID-19 were included in the dataset. The repertoires were made available in a free public database intended to serve as a resource for research on the immune response to SARS-CoV-2. The samples were drawn from two sources: the first 160 participants of the ongoing ImmuneRACE study, and approximately 1,300 subjects contributed by 6 global collaborators. Nearly every sample came with metadata listing a de-identified subject ID, COVID-19 status, age in years and sex. HLA class I and class II types, where available, came from metadata supplied by the sample provider rather than from assay-based typing. The investigation overall reported the following: How much clinical and demographic metadata was included differed by source and by participant, and the metadata was provided uncurated.

The collaborating institutions used their own protocols to collect whole blood in K2EDTA tubes. For TCRbeta analysis, collaborators shipped samples in one of three forms: frozen whole blood, isolated PBMCs, or DNA extracted from either of those sample types. The trim is 4 bases for V and 7 bases for J, with a gap of 11 bases between the germline ends. From the cysteine through the phenylalanine, the CDR3 covers 14 amino acids. The read is trimmed to its CDR3 DNA, 42 bases read in frame from base 1. Looking up the germline V gene yields CDR1 KGHSH and CDR2 LQKENI. Concerning this clone itself: Its antigen remains undetermined. No base qualities exist here, and no much larger clone lies one base off it.

TCRbeta CDR3 regions were amplified from genomic DNA using the immunoSEQ Assay, a bias-controlled multiplex PCR. In the source study's methods: The number of nucleated cells in each sample was estimated from the amplification of reference gene primers within the assay. To quantify the absolute abundance of each unique TCRbeta CDR3 rearrangement, sequence reads were collapsed and filtered. For each sample, productive Simpson clonality was calculated by taking the square root of Simpson's diversity index across productive rearrangements. Not all clones reach the TCRdb copy of this immuneACCESS table, which keeps in-frame sequences only. Checked studies attribute under half of the gap to unresolved V genes and leave the rest unexplained. V, J and clone size are taken as reported in that table, and D and trimming were inferred from the DNA itself. The sample contains 170,000 or so clones, just over 85% of them found a single time. The ten largest account for roughly 7% of the sample.

The clonotype was recovered from a man in his fifties with active or convalescent COVID-19. The chain employs TRBV18 and TRBJ1-6; the D segment cannot be called with confidence. Specimen: peripheral blood. DNA sequence: TGTGCCAGCTCACTAGGACGGGAAAATTCACCCCTCCACTTT. Translated, it gives CASSLGRENSPLHF.